These 25 T cell receptor beta chains originate from one sample sequenced in a study of cytomegalovirus exposure and HLA in healthy donors. 13 Jbeta primers and 60 Vbeta primers were used for the PCR. Sequenced by immunoSEQ multiplex PCR; TCRdb stores in-frame clones only, minus some. The sample yields 120,000 or so clones, approximately 78% seen once. Sequences were obtained from PBMCs. Receptors originate from a man aged 35 to 55 in good health and CMV-seronegative.

This clone was found a few times. Sequence at one end of the junction differs from germline and may be a read error. This rearrangement joins TRBV6-5 to TRBJ1-1; 7 bases fit TRBD1. The germline V gene has CDR1 MNHEY and CDR2 SVGAGI. The CDR3 is made up of 13 amino acids. CDR3 residues: CASSEVLDRTILF. DNA of the CDR3: TGTGCCAGCAGTGAGGTCTTGGACAGGACAATTCTCTTT.

The chain is built from TRBV6-5 and TRBJ2-7; D unresolved. The length of the CDR3 is 12 residues. Germline lookup yields CDR1 MNHEY and CDR2 SVGAGI. V was clipped by 6 bases and J by 0 bases, with 6 bases between them. CDR3 sequence (DNA): TGTGCCAGCAGGCGCGGCTCCTACGAGCAGTACTTC. It translates to CASRRGSYEQYF.

The chain is built from TRBV7-2 and TRBJ2-2; D gene unclear. Trimming took 5 bases from V and 7 from J, leaving 8 bases between them. The germline V gene has CDR1 SGHTA and CDR2 FQGNSA. CDR3 size: 12 residues. The CDR3 region is CASSPFNGELFF. For the CDR3, the DNA is TGTGCCAGCAGCCCTTTTAACGGGGAGCTGTTTTTT.

The rearrangement joins TRBV11-3 to TRBJ2-2; TRBD1 is a possible D gene (5 bases). The CDR3 totals 17 residues. Trimming took 3 bases from V and 0 from J, leaving 14 bases between them. Germline assignment: CDR1 SGHNT and CDR2 YENEEA. CDR3 loop: CASSFSFGQANTGELFF. In DNA form, the CDR3 reads TGTGCCAGCAGCTTTAGTTTTGGACAAGCGAACACCGGGGAGCTGTTTTTT. The full variable domain, its missing parts supplied by reference TRBV11-3 and TRBJ2-2, is EAGVVQSPRYKIIEKKQPVAFWCNPISGHNTLYWYLQNLGQGPELLIRYENEEAVDDSQLPKDRFSAERLKGVDSTLKIQPAELGDSAVYLCASSFSFGQANTGELFFGEGSRLTVL.

V and J are TRBV27 and TRBJ1-1; 7 bases map to TRBD1. In germline, CDR1 is MNHEY, CDR2 SMNVEV (reference sequence). This CDR3 region has 14 residues. V trimming: 5 bases; J trimming: 1 base; junction bases outside the gene matches: 4. The CDR3 nucleotides read TGTGCCAGCAGTCCGTGGACAGGGAACACTGAAGCTTTCTTT. Translated: CASSPWTGNTEAFF.

V is TRBV2 and J is TRBJ2-7; 9 nucleotides agree with TRBD1. The CDR3 length is 14 residues. Germline V lookup: CDR1 SNHLY, CDR2 FYNNEI. Trimming removed 7 bases from V and 0 bases from J; junction bases left unmatched: 4. The CDR3 spells CASKTGGSSYEQYF. CDR3 DNA sequence: TGTGCCAGCAAAACAGGGGGCTCCTCCTACGAGCAGTACTTC. Variable domain in full (rest from reference TRBV2 and TRBJ2-7): EPEVTQTPSHQVTQMGQEVILRCVPISNHLYFYWYRQILGQKVEFLVSFYNNEISEKSEIFDDQFSVERPDGSNFTLKIRSTKLEDSAMYFCASKTGGSSYEQYFGPGTRLTVT.

The chain recombines TRBV30 with TRBJ2-7; 8 nucleotides agree with TRBD2. Germline trimming cut 3 bases from V and 7 bases from J; bases unmatched to any gene: 14. The germline V gene encodes CDR1 GTSNPN and CDR2 SVGIG (reference sequence). The CDR3 is 15 residues long. In DNA, the CDR3 is TGTGCCTGGAGCCCGCGGGCGGGGGGATTAAGGGAGCAGTACTTC. This translates into CAWSPRAGGLREQYF.

This rearrangement joins TRBV30 to TRBJ2-5; 7 positions agree with TRBD2. CDR1 GTSNPN and CDR2 SVGIG come from the germline V gene (reference sequence). V gave up 7 bases and J gave up 4 bases; unmatched junction bases: 15. This CDR3 has 15 amino acids. The DNA for the CDR3 is TGTGCCTACACCCCCTGGGGCGGGGGTGGAGAGACCCAGTACTTC. Protein sequence: CAYTPWGGGGETQYF.

The V gene is TRBV5-1, the J gene TRBJ2-1, with D hard to call. Deletions cut 5 bases from V and 0 bases from J, with 9 bases between. The CDR3 contains 14 residues. Germline assignment: CDR1 SGHRS and CDR2 YFSETQ. The CDR3 nucleotides are TGCGCCAGCAGTCTCGAGTACTCCTACAATGAGCAGTTCTTC. Encoded protein: CASSLEYSYNEQFF.

The V gene is TRBV5-4, the J gene TRBJ2-4, with D perhaps matching TRBD1 (6 bases). Looked up from germline, CDR1 is SGHNT and CDR2 is YYREEE (reference sequence). The CDR3 loop spans 17 amino acids. The V gene lost 0 bases and the J gene lost 1 base, with 14 bases spanning the gap. The CDR3 nucleotides are TGTGCCAGCAGCTTGGGGTCAGGGGCTGCGGCCAAAAACATTCAGTACTTC. Residues: CASSLGSGAAAKNIQYF.

The gene calls are TRBV7-8 and TRBJ2-5, with D perhaps matching TRBD2 (5 bases). The V and J ends lost 5 bases and 5 bases respectively, with 21 bases between them. The length of the CDR3 is 16 residues. Germline V gives CDR1 SGHVS, CDR2 FQNEAQ. Written as DNA, the CDR3 is TGTGCCAGCAGCCCCGGAGGACTCGGGAACGGGGAGACCCAGTACTTC. Translating gives CASSPGGLGNGETQYF. The full variable domain, its missing parts supplied by reference TRBV7-8 and TRBJ2-5, is GAGVSQSPRYKVAKRGQDVALRCDPISGHVSLFWYQQALGQGPEFLTYFQNEAQLDKSGLPSDRFFAERPEGSVSTLKIQRTQQEDSAVYLCASSPGGLGNGETQYFGPGTRLLVL.

The chain recombines TRBV29-1 with TRBJ1-1; a weak D match, TRBD1 (5 bases). The germline gives CDR1 SQVTM, CDR2 ANQGSEA. The CDR3 spans 13 residues. The V end lost 4 bases, the J end lost 0 bases, and 9 bases lay between the germline ends. The chain's CDR3 is CSVGGGMNTEAFF. DNA of the CDR3: TGCAGCGTTGGGGGCGGGATGAACACTGAAGCTTTCTTT.

The gene calls are TRBV7-9 and TRBJ1-2, with no clear D. Germline values: CDR1 SEHNR, CDR2 FQNEAQ (reference sequence). This CDR3 region has 13 residues. The V and J ends lost 5 bases and 5 bases respectively, with 12 bases between them. DNA of the CDR3: TGTGCCAGCAGCCGCGGGAAACCATATGGCTACACCTTC. It codes for CASSRGKPYGYTF.

This chain uses TRBV5-1 with TRBJ2-5; 9 nucleotides align to TRBD1. The ends lost 4 bases at V and 1 base at J; junction bases unmatched: 5. The CDR3 runs to 15 residues. The germline gives CDR1 SGHRS, CDR2 YFSETQ. CDR3 in amino acids: CASSADRGVQETQYF. The CDR3 region has the DNA TGCGCCAGCAGCGCGGACAGGGGAGTCCAAGAGACCCAGTACTTC. Full variable domain (outside the CDR3, taken from reference TRBV5-1 and TRBJ2-5): KAGVTQTPRYLIKTRGQQVTLSCSPISGHRSVSWYQQTPGQGLQFLFEYFSETQRNKGNFPGRFSGRQFSNSRSEMNVSTLELGDSALYLCASSADRGVQETQYFGPGTRLLVL.

This clone has a handful of counts. The chain uses TRBV11-2 and TRBJ1-2, with TRBD1 matching 9 bases. There are 15 residues in the CDR3. In germline, CDR1 is SGHAT, CDR2 FQNNGV. With 0 bases clipped from V and 7 bases from J, the junction kept 6 bases outside the gene matches. The CDR3 DNA follows: TGTGCCAGCAGCTTAGATCCACAGGGGGCAGGTGGCTACACCTTC. Translation: CASSLDPQGAGGYTF. Together with reference TRBV11-2 and TRBJ1-2, the CDR3 gives the full variable domain: EAGVAQSPRYKIIEKRQSVAFWCNPISGHATLYWYQQILGQGPKLLIQFQNNGVVDDSQLPKDRFSAERLKGVDSTLKIQPAKLEDSAVYLCASSLDPQGAGGYTFGSGTRLTVV.

This rearrangement joins TRBV6-5 to TRBJ1-6; TRBD1 matches 7 bases. The CDR3 sequence is 13 residues long. V trimming: 5 bases; J trimming: 5 bases; junction bases outside the gene matches: 0. Germline CDR1 MNHEY, CDR2 SVGAGI. Here the CDR3 reads CASSDRDNSPLHF. CDR3 in DNA: TGTGCCAGCAGTGACAGGGATAATTCACCCCTCCACTTT.

CDR3 sequence: CASRPGTGDNQPQHF. CDR3 in DNA: TGTGCCAGCAGACCCGGGACAGGGGACAATCAGCCCCAGCATTTT. The chain combines TRBV7-9 with TRBJ1-5; 10 bases match TRBD1. Germline CDR1 reads SEHNR; CDR2 reads FQNEAQ (reference sequence). Losses at the gene ends were 6 bases for V and 3 bases for J; bases not matched to a gene: 5. The CDR3 is 15 residues long.

The rearrangement uses TRBV21-1 and TRBJ2-3; TRBD2 is the table's D call, not checked against the DNA. TRBV21-1 is a pseudogene locus. The CDR3 spans 19 residues. CDR3 loop: CASSKAAGGAGSSTDTQYF. The CDR3 DNA reads as TGTGCCAGCAGCAAAGCGGCGGGGGGAGCGGGGAGCAGCACAGATACGCAGTATTTT.

The V and J genes are TRBV5-6 and TRBJ2-5; D is possibly TRBD2 (6 bases). Looked up from germline, CDR1 is SGHDT and CDR2 is YYEEEE. This CDR3 spans 13 amino acids. The ends were cut back, 7 bases at V and 2 bases at J, with 12 bases in the middle. Here the CDR3 reads CASGGNRQETQYF. DNA for the CDR3: TGTGCCAGCGGGGGGAACCGGCAAGAGACCCAGTACTTC.

The chain employs TRBV9 and TRBJ1-5; TRBD1 aligns across 7 bases. This CDR3 contains 15 residues. The V gene end was trimmed by 3 bases and the J gene end by 2 bases; junction bases not matched to a gene: 5. Germline assignment: CDR1 SGDLS and CDR2 YYNGEE. In DNA, the CDR3 is TGTGCCAGCAGCGGACAGGGATTGGGCAATCAGCCCCAGCATTTT. As protein: CASSGQGLGNQPQHF.

This clone is termed medium-sized. The gene calls are TRBV11-2 and TRBJ2-7, with 7 bases identical to TRBD2. Trimming cost V 1 base and J 2 bases; bases outside gene matches: 5. This CDR3 is 15 amino acids long. Germline V lookup: CDR1 SGHAT, CDR2 FQNNGV. The CDR3 nucleotides read TGTGCCAGCAGCTTAGCGGCTAGCGGAGCCTACGAGCAGTACTTC. As protein: CASSLAASGAYEQYF.

The table lists this clone with a count of one. V and J are TRBV19 and TRBJ1-1; D perhaps matches TRBD1 (5 bases). The CDR3 spans 14 residues. Trimming cost V 7 bases and J 0 bases, with 12 bases left between them. CDR1 and CDR2 from the germline V gene are LNHDA and SQIVND (reference sequence). The CDR3 DNA follows: TGTGCCAGTACACGCGGGGGGGTGAACACTGAAGCTTTCTTT. Translation gives CASTRGGVNTEAFF.

The rearrangement links TRBV7-8 to TRBJ1-1, with 9 positions matching TRBD1. The CDR3 runs 17 residues. With V trimmed by 5 bases and J by 5 bases, 15 bases remained unmatched. Germline V gives CDR1 SGHVS, CDR2 FQNEAQ. CDR3 in amino acids: CASSEQGAQGWRTEAFF. The CDR3 DNA follows: TGTGCCAGCAGCGAACAGGGGGCGCAGGGATGGAGAACTGAAGCTTTCTTT.

In this sample, this clone turned up once. This chain uses TRBV5-1 with TRBJ2-1; possibly TRBD2 for D (6 bases). V shed 0 bases and J shed 1 base, with 8 bases lying between them. Germline CDR1 is SGHRS and CDR2 is YFSETQ. This CDR3 spans 15 amino acids. CDR3 sequence (DNA): TGCGCCAGCAGCTTGGCGGGGGTGTCCTACAATGAGCAGTTCTTC. It translates to CASSLAGVSYNEQFF.

The V and J genes are TRBV28 and TRBJ2-7; the D gene is possibly TRBD1 (6 bases). Per the germline V gene, CDR1 is MDHEN and CDR2 is SYDVKM. Trimming pared 5 bases from V and 3 bases from J, leaving 8 bases between. The CDR3 has 12 residues. CDR3: CASSIQGYEQYF. CDR3 sequence (DNA): TGTGCCAGCAGTATACAGGGCTACGAGCAGTACTTC.